This record looks at one T cell receptor (beta chain) sequence and its context. Method: immunoSEQ multiplex PCR; TCRdb's copy keeps in-frame clones and lacks some. The data hold roughly 14,000 clones, with 92% observed a single time. This sample stems from a study of blood T cell repertoires in COVID-19. Looking at the study overall: PBMCs, B-cell-depleted T cells, or T cells provided the cDNA or gDNA that made up the material.

What was sequenced was peripheral blood. This clonotype was sampled from a human donor with active COVID-19. The donor label of this sample is uncertain.

CDR3 DNA: TGCAGCGCTAGGGGCTTCAATGAGCAGTTCTTC. Residues: CSARGFNEQFF. This chain joins TRBV29-1 and TRBJ2-1, with a weak D call TRBD1 (5 bases). V was pared by 7 bases and J by 6 bases, with 10 bases between. Looked up from germline, CDR1 is SQVTM and CDR2 is ANQGSEA. The CDR3 loop spans 11 amino acids.